These T cell receptor beta chains were read from a single sample in a study of cytomegalovirus exposure and HLA in healthy donors. This table comes from immunoSEQ multiplex PCR, and its TCRdb copy is limited to in-frame clones, with some not included. This sample has about 93,000 clones, with under 85% found just once. Material: PBMCs. These receptors all stem from a woman in her 40s in good health and CMV-seronegative. CDR3s leave out the opening cysteine and the closing phenylalanine or tryptophan.

J gene	V gene	CDR3 protein
TRBJ2-1	TRBV19	ASSLTGTMAAGGEQF
TRBJ1-1	TRBV20-1	SARDTEAF
TRBJ2-5	TRBV7-6	ASSYTGEETQY
TRBJ1-2	TRBV5-6	ASSYRRDRGGGYT
TRBJ1-2	TRBV29-1	SVADPGTPYGYT
TRBJ1-2	TRBV7-9	ASSFLQGPQTGYT
TRBJ2-1	TRBV6-1	ASSEVGGSVNEQF
TRBJ1-5	TRBV7-9	ASSAGQPNQPQH
TRBJ2-2	TRBV28	ASSSHGTGTNTGELF
TRBJ2-1	TRBV15	ATSREQGADEQF
TRBJ1-1	TRBV29-1	SVRAGNTEAF
TRBJ1-2	TRBV9	ASSVVLGGPGNYGYT
TRBJ1-2	TRBV5-1	ASSAGTGGNRNYGYT
TRBJ2-7	TRBV10-2	ASSELGSTYEQY
TRBJ1-3	TRBV19	ASSPDLSANTIY
TRBJ1-3	TRBV14	ASSQAPVGNTIY
TRBJ2-7	TRBV4-1	ASSSPGLEVEQY
TRBJ1-3	TRBV2	ASSITQGRNSGNTIY
TRBJ2-3	TRBV6-5	ATHSGRDTDTQY
TRBJ2-1	TRBV6-1	ASTLRDRGV
TRBJ2-1	TRBV6-5	ASSYNLAGEMNEQF
TRBJ2-2	TRBV7-9	ASSRLGGGSGELF
TRBJ2-7	TRBV14	ASSRMTSVEQY
TRBJ2-3	TRBV5-1	ASSPAGGAADTQY
TRBJ2-7	TRBV9	ASSVAPSGGYEQY
TRBJ2-7	TRBV7-6	ASSPQTGYGEQY
TRBJ1-2	TRBV9	ASSATGNYGYT
TRBJ1-5	TRBV6-1	ASKVGRAQNQPQH
TRBJ1-3	TRBV28	ASNPGVSGNTIY